Each of the 2 T cell receptor beta chains below was sequenced from the same sample in a study of blood T cells in healthy people across ages. A second 7 to 11 cycle PCR used barcoded and J-beta primers. TCRdb analysed the 5' RACE reads with MiXCR anew, one entry per CDR3 protein. Of approximately 1,700,000 distinct CDR3 sequences in the sample, about 39% are singletons; the top ten hold about 21%. Specimen: blood. The receptors were sampled from a human donor in good health.

The chain links TRBV6-6 to TRBJ2-1, with D possibly TRBD2 on 6 matching bases. The CDR3 loop spans 14 amino acids. V lost 7 bases and J 10 bases, leaving 20 bases between the germline ends. Looked up from germline, CDR1 is MNHNY and CDR2 is SVGAGI (reference sequence). CDR3 region: CASTSGAGNYEQFF. The CDR3 coding sequence is TGTGCCAGCACGTCCGGGGCGGGGAACTACGAGCAGTTCTTC.

On this clonotype: One end of the junction varies from germline; a read error may be responsible. The V gene is TRBV6-6, the J gene TRBJ2-6; D is undetermined. Germline assignment: CDR1 MNHNY and CDR2 SVGAGI (reference sequence). This CDR3 spans 13 amino acids. CDR3 residues: CASRLSVANVLTF. The CDR3 DNA reads as TGTGCCAGCAGACTCTCTGTGGCCAACGTCCTGACTTTC.